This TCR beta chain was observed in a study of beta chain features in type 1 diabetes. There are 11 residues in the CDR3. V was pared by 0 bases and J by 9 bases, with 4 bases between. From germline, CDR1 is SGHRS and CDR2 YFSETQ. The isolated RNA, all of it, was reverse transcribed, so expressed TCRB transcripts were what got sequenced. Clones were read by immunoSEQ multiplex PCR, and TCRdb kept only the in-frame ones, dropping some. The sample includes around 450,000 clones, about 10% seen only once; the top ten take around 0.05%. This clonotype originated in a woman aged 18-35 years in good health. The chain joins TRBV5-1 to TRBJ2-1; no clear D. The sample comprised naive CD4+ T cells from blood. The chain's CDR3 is CASSLGSEQFF. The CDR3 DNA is TGCGCCAGCAGCTTGGGGAGTGAGCAGTTCTTC.